This TCR beta chain comes out of a study of T cell responses to AZD1222 COVID-19 vaccine. Study summary: Analyses pooled second doses at about 4 or about 12 weeks. Findings and limits, study-wide: Rises in breadth and depth of Spike-specific TCRs came after two AZD1222 doses. Clonal diversity was possibly underestimated, and white British individuals and females predominated among donors. No repertoire was sampled before or during the peak T cell response, only after it.

Assay used: immunoSEQ multiplex PCR; TCRdb lists only in-frame clones, some missing. The sample carries 200,000 or so clones, about 91% recorded once. The count of this clone is one. Its antigen is as yet unknown. This CDR3 has 13 amino acids. Germline CDR1 and CDR2: SGHVS and FNYEAQ. Trimming left V 6 bases short and J 4 bases short, with 12 bases between. This chain links TRBV7-6 with TRBJ2-5; D possibly corresponds to TRBD2 (5 bases). The receptor was derived from an adult in good health. The sequences come from peripheral blood, collected on day 0 of AZD1222 vaccination. The CDR3: CASRLEGPETQYF. The CDR3 nucleotides read TGTGCCAGCAGACTAGAGGGCCCAGAGACCCAGTACTTC.